The next 2 T cell receptor beta chains were all read from a single sample in a study of blood T cells in healthy people across ages. With a J-beta primer mix and a sample-barcoded 5' primer, a second PCR ran about 7 to 11 cycles. TCRdb re-analysed the 5' RACE reads in MiXCR, keeping a single row per CDR3 protein. The table records about 780,000 distinct CDR3 sequences, 46% of them present only once. The source material was blood. These receptors all come from a man older than 75 in good health.

J is TRBJ2-3 and V is TRBV11-1; D possibly corresponds to TRBD2 (6 bases). This CDR3 contains 15 residues. From germline, CDR1 is SGHAT and CDR2 FQDESV (reference sequence). V was shortened by 4 bases and J by 9 bases, with 20 bases between the two germline ends. Here the CDR3 DNA reads TGTGCCAGCAGCTCCCTCCGGGACTCCGAGGGGACGCAGTATTTT. This gives the protein CASSSLRDSEGTQYF.

Comments on this clonotype: This may be a read error, as it is one base from a much larger clone. The chain combines TRBV20-1 with TRBJ2-3, with 9 bases fitting TRBD2. Germline V lookup: CDR1 DFQATT, CDR2 SNEGSKA (reference sequence). This CDR3 region has 15 residues. In nucleotides, the CDR3 is TGCAGTGCTAGTTTAGCGGGAGCGGGAGCAGATACGCGGTATTTT. Protein product: CSASLAGAGADTRYF.